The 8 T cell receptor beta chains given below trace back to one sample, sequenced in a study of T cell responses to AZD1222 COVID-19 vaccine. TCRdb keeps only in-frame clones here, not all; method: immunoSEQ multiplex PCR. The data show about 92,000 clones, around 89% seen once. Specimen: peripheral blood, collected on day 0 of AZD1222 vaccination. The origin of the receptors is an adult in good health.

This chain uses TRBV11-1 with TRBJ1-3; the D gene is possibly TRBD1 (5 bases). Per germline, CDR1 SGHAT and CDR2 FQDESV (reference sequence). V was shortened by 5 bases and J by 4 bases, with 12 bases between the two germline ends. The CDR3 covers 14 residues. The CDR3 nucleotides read TGTGCCAGCAGCAAAACGGGACTCGGAAACACCATATATTTT. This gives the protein CASSKTGLGNTIYF.

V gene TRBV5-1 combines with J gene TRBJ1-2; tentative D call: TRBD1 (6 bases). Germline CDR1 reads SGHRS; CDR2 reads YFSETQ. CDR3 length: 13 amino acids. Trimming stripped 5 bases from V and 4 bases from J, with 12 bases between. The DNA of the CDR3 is TGCGCCAGCAGGGGCGGACAGAGCTATGGCTACACCTTC. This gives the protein CASRGGQSYGYTF.

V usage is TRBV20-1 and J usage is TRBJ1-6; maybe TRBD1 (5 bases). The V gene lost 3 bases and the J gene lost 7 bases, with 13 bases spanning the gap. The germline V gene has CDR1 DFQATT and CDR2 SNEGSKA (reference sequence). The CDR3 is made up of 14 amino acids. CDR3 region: CSASLGRGNSPLHF. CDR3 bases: TGCAGTGCTAGTCTGGGGCGAGGCAATTCACCCCTCCACTTT.

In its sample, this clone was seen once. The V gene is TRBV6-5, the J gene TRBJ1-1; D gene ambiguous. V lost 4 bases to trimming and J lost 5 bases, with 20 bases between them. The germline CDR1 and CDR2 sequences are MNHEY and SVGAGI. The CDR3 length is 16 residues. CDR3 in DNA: TGTGCCAGCAGTTCCACATCAGCAGTACCTAGAACTGAAGCTTTCTTT. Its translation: CASSSTSAVPRTEAFF.

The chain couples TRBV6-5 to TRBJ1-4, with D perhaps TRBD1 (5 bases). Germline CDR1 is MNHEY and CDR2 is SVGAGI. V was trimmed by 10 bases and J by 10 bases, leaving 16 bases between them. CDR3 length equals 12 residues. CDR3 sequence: CATQPGQGKLFF. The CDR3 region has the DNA TGTGCCACCCAACCGGGCCAGGGAAAACTGTTTTTT.

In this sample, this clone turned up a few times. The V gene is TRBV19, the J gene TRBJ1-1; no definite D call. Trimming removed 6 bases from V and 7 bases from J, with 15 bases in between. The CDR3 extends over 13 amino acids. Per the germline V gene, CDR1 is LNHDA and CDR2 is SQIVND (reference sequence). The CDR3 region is CASSPRGRGEAFF. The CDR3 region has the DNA TGTGCCAGTAGCCCTCGGGGTCGTGGTGAAGCTTTCTTT.

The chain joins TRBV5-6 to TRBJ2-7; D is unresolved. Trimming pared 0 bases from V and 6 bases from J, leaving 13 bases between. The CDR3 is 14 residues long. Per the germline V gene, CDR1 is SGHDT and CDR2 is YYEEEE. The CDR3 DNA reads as TGTGCCAGCAGCTTGGGGATACATGGTACCGAGCAGTACTTC. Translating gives CASSLGIHGTEQYF.

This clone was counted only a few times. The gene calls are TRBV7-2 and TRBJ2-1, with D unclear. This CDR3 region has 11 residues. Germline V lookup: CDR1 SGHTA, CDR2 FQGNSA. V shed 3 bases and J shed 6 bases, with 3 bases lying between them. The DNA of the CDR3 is TGTGCCAGCAGCTTGGGCAATGAGCAGTTCTTC. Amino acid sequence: CASSLGNEQFF.